The 5 T cell receptor beta chains reported below all come from one sample, sequenced in a study of CXCR3-negative and CXCR3-positive naive CD8 T cells. Overall study results and limits: TRB CDR3s were more hydrophobic in CXCR3-positive than in CXCR3-negative naive cells.

These TCRs' antigens remain unknown. Preparation of TRB cDNA libraries relied on 5' RACE carrying UMI labels. TCRdb processed the 5' RACE reads again and assigns one entry to each CDR3 protein, with no DNA. With around 140,000 distinct CDR3 sequences in the sample, the ten largest clones hold around 0.37%. The sequenced sample was naive CXCR3+ CD8+ T cells from blood. Stated subset: CD45RO-CCR7+CD27+CD95- naive CD8+ T cells expressing CXCR3 (TNR3+). The receptors come from a human donor in good health. Some clones in this sample may be carry-over from other donors' samples.

CDR3 sequence: CASSLDPGQYNEQFF. J is TRBJ2-1 and V is TRBV7-6; no DNA is available, so the TRBD1 call from TCRdb remains unchecked. In germline, CDR1 is SGHVS, CDR2 FNYEAQ. The CDR3 sequence is 15 residues long.

The chain combines TRBV24-1 with TRBJ2-7; TCRdb's assignment of TRBD2 cannot be checked, as there is no DNA. Looked up from germline, CDR1 is KGHDR and CDR2 is SFDVKD. The CDR3 spans 17 residues. The CDR3 is CATRAPGLAGLSYEQYF.

This CDR3 is CASSHLLAEPNTGELFF. This chain uses TRBV4-1 with TRBJ2-2; TCRdb names TRBD2, which stays unverified in the absence of DNA. There are 17 residues in the CDR3. In germline, CDR1 is MGHRA, CDR2 YSYEKL.

The J gene is TRBJ1-1, the V gene TRBV21-1. TRBV21-1 is a pseudogene segment. The CDR3 is 18 residues long. The CDR3 protein is CASSKVWAGEGMTTEAFF.

V and J are TRBV21-1 and TRBJ2-6; with no DNA, the TCRdb D assignment of TRBD1 cannot be verified. TRBV21-1 is given as a pseudogene. The CDR3 is made up of 19 amino acids. The CDR3 reads CASSTTQQGTALGANVLTF.